This passage covers 19 T cell receptor beta chains from one sample sequenced in a study of regulatory T cells in long-lasting Graves disease (dated by TCRdb to the early 2020s). The library was made by multiplex PCR. TCRdb lists the instrument as Illumina HiSeq 4000. CDR3 regions were amplified by Arm-PCR with iRepertoire HTBI primers to construct TCR beta libraries. TCRdb reran the public reads through fastp at Q25 and MiXCR, keeping productive beta chains. Identical CDR3 proteins give one entry, which carries the most common genes and DNA. Present in this sample are approximately 400,000 distinct CDR3 sequences, about a sixth of which were seen just once. About 20% of the sample goes to the ten largest clones. Read against the paper, the sample's time point label means: newly diagnosed GD, antithyroid drugs for less than 3 months. RNA was extracted from PBMCs in TRIzol for both TCR sequencing and RNA sequencing.

The sequencing here drew on peripheral blood mononuclear cells (PBMCs), taken at new diagnosis, from a patient treated with antithyroid drugs. These receptors originate from a female donor with Graves disease.

This clonotype has ten or more counts. The chain couples TRBV7-9 to TRBJ2-1; D might be TRBD2 (5 bases). The CDR3 length is 12 residues. Trimming removed 1 base at V and 9 bases at J, with 7 bases between. CDR1 is SEHNR, CDR2 FQNEAQ, per germline (reference sequence). The chain's CDR3 is CASSLGAGEQFF. CDR3 bases: TGTGCCAGCAGCTTAGGGGCGGGTGAGCAGTTCTTC.

The sample holds a few counts of this clonotype. The J gene is TRBJ2-1, the V gene TRBV29-1; D uncertain. Germline V CDR1 and CDR2: SQVTM, ANQGSEA. The V end was cut by 7 bases, the J end by 4 bases, with 14 bases between. The CDR3 loop spans 13 amino acids. CDR3 nucleotides: TGCAGCGCCCCCTCGGTAGGTTACAATGAGCAGTTCTTC. The encoded protein is CSAPSVGYNEQFF.

In this sample, this clonotype turned up many times. The chain employs TRBV20-1 and TRBJ2-3; 7 nucleotides match TRBD1. With the DNA end fitting TRBJ1-1 better, the J assignment may be wrong. This CDR3 contains 13 residues. Germline CDR1 DFQATT, CDR2 SNEGSKA (reference sequence). This CDR3 is CSARPDRVPEAFF. The CDR3 nucleotides read TGCAGTGCAAGGCCTGACAGGGTACCTGAAGCTTTCTTT.

The V gene is TRBV30, the J gene TRBJ1-2, with 7 bases aligning to TRBD1. V lost 0 bases, J lost 5 bases, and 3 bases stayed unmatched. This CDR3 contains 13 residues. Germline V gene data show CDR1 as GTSNPN and CDR2 as SVGIG (reference sequence). The CDR3 is CAWSVQQGYGYTF. The CDR3 coding sequence is TGTGCCTGGAGTGTACAACAGGGGTATGGCTACACCTTC.

This sequence joins TRBV6-1 and TRBJ1-5; D is ambiguous. V gave up 8 bases and J gave up 2 bases, with 13 bases separating them. The V gene's germline CDR1 is MNHNS and CDR2 SASEGT. The CDR3 has 14 residues. This CDR3 is CASSEGRGNQPQHF. The CDR3 DNA reads TGTGCCAGCTCGGAGGGAAGGGGCAATCAGCCCCAGCATTTT.

Ten or more counts support this clonotype. The chain carries TRBV13 and TRBJ2-3, with a tentative D call TRBD2 (6 bases). Trimming left V 10 bases short and J 0 bases short, with 14 bases between. The CDR3 is made up of 14 amino acids. Germline V gene sequence: CDR1 PRHDT, CDR2 FYEKMQ (reference sequence). The DNA for the CDR3 is TGTGCCATGGGTAGCGGATATAGCACAGATACGCAGTATTTT. Encoded protein: CAMGSGYSTDTQYF.

This clonotype was detected only a few times. The chain combines TRBV4-3 with TRBJ1-2; D remains ambiguous. From germline, CDR1 is LGHNA and CDR2 YSLEER. The V gene lost 0 bases and the J gene lost 5 bases, with 10 bases spanning the gap. The CDR3 is made up of 14 amino acids. The CDR3 DNA sequence: TGCGCCAGCAGCCAAGAGGCCAGAAATTATGGCTACACCTTC. It specifies CASSQEARNYGYTF.

This clonotype was picked up many times. This sequence joins TRBV5-1 and TRBJ2-2, with 7 bases identical to TRBD1. Germline lookup yields CDR1 SGHRS and CDR2 YFSETQ. CDR3 length: 15 amino acids. V gave up 1 base and J gave up 4 bases; unmatched junction bases: 4. CDR3 sequence reads: CASSLRQGSTGELFF. DNA of the CDR3: TGCGCCAGCAGCTTGAGACAGGGCTCCACCGGGGAGCTGTTTTTT.

This clonotype was found many times. The V gene is TRBV27, the J gene TRBJ2-7; D unresolved. Trimming took off 2 bases at V and 0 bases at J, with 11 bases between the two ends. Per germline, CDR1 MNHEY and CDR2 SMNVEV (reference sequence). The CDR3 has 15 residues. DNA for the CDR3: TGTGCCAGCAGTTTACGGCATATAAACTCCTACGAGCAGTACTTC. Its protein product is CASSLRHINSYEQYF.

This clonotype was seen ten or more times. The rearrangement links TRBV19 to TRBJ2-5; 9 bases agree with TRBD1. Germline loops: CDR1 LNHDA, CDR2 SQIVND (reference sequence). The CDR3 has 15 residues. V gave up 7 bases and J gave up 5 bases; unmatched junction bases: 11. CDR3 coding DNA: TGTGCCAGTACCGCGCCGGGACAGGGAAGGGAGACCCAGTACTTC. Amino acids: CASTAPGQGRETQYF.

This clonotype occurred many times. The V call is TRBV27, the J call TRBJ1-5; TRBD1 agrees at 8 bases. The CDR3 is 16 amino acids. V lost 0 bases and J lost 2; bases outside the gene matches: 3. Germline loops: CDR1 MNHEY, CDR2 SMNVEV (reference sequence). The CDR3 DNA reads TGTGCCAGCAGTTTATCAGACAGGGGTCGCAATCAGCCCCAGCATTTT. Translated: CASSLSDRGRNQPQHF.

Ten or more counts support this clonotype. The chain employs TRBV7-2 and TRBJ1-1, with D possibly matching TRBD1 (6 bases). The germline V gene has CDR1 SGHTA and CDR2 FQGNSA. CDR3 length: 13 amino acids. V was trimmed by 4 bases and J by 1 base, leaving 7 bases between them. The CDR3: CASSWTENTEAFF. CDR3 sequence (DNA): TGTGCCAGCAGCTGGACAGAGAACACTGAAGCTTTCTTT. Full variable domain (missing parts from reference TRBV7-2 and TRBJ1-1): GAGVSQSPSNKVTEKGKDVELRCDPISGHTALYWYRQSLGQGLEFLIYFQGNSAPDKSGLPSDRFSAERTGGSVSTLTIQRTQQEDSAVYLCASSWTENTEAFFGQGTRLTVV.

This clonotype occurred a few times. The chain has TRBV19 and TRBJ1-2; 10 bases fit TRBD1. This CDR3 has 15 amino acids. The V gene's germline CDR1 is LNHDA and CDR2 SQIVND (reference sequence). V dropped 5 bases and J dropped 3; count of bases not matched to a gene: 6. The CDR3 spells CASSPGQGVDYGYTF. CDR3 coding DNA: TGTGCCAGTAGTCCAGGACAGGGGGTGGACTATGGCTACACCTTC.

With regard to this clonotype: Compared with germline, one end of the junction differs, possibly owing to a read error. J is TRBJ2-2 and V is TRBV7-9; D possibly corresponds to TRBD1 (5 bases). This CDR3 is 15 amino acids long. Germline CDR1 and CDR2: SEHNR and FQNEAQ (reference sequence). The CDR3 protein is CAGSVLRVLTGELFF. CDR3 DNA: TGTGCCGGCAGCGTACTCAGGGTTTTAACCGGGGAGCTGTTTTTT.

This clonotype was recorded at least ten times. This chain connects TRBV12-3 or TRBV12-4 to TRBJ2-5, with 15 positions matching TRBD2. Germline trimming cut 3 bases from V and 4 bases from J; bases unmatched to any gene: 6. CDR3 length: 17 residues. CDR3 sequence: CASSFGLAGGPGETQYF. Written as DNA, the CDR3 is TGTGCCAGCAGTTTTGGACTAGCGGGGGGGCCGGGAGAGACCCAGTACTTC.

This clonotype occurred many times. The genes are TRBV19 and TRBJ2-2; maybe TRBD1 (5 bases). In germline, CDR1 is LNHDA, CDR2 SQIVND (reference sequence). The V gene lost 2 bases and the J gene lost 2 bases, with 15 bases spanning the gap. CDR3 length equals 17 residues. CDR3 bases: TGTGCCAGTAGTATACCGACAGTTTTACATAACACCGGGGAGCTGTTTTTT. Translation: CASSIPTVLHNTGELFF.

This clonotype came up many times. This sequence joins TRBV7-6 and TRBJ2-7; the D gene is possibly TRBD2 (6 bases). V was cut by 5 bases and J by 2 bases, with 13 bases left in between. The CDR3 is 14 amino acids. Germline V gives CDR1 SGHVS, CDR2 FNYEAQ. The CDR3 DNA reads TGTGCCAGCAGCGCGGCCGGGGGAACCTACGAGCAGTACTTC. Protein product: CASSAAGGTYEQYF.

About this clonotype itself: A much larger clone differs from this one at a single base, so this may be a read error. The V call is TRBV6-2 or TRBV6-3, the J call TRBJ1-2; possibly TRBD1 for D (5 bases). This CDR3 region has 16 residues. Per germline, CDR1 MNHEY and CDR2 SVGEGT. CDR3 region: CASSNHGAVDNCGYTF. The CDR3 coding sequence is TGTGCCAGCAGTAATCATGGGGCGGTGGATAACTGTGGCTACACCTTC.

The chain combines TRBV27 with TRBJ1-2; D is uncertain. Germline CDR1 reads MNHEY; CDR2 reads SMNVEV (reference sequence). Trimming stripped 6 bases from V and 5 bases from J, with 19 bases between. The CDR3 totals 15 residues. The CDR3 DNA follows: TGTGCCAGCAGGTACCGGTTGACGGCCTTTTATGGCTACACCTTC. Translated: CASRYRLTAFYGYTF.